This T cell receptor beta chain stems from a study of cytomegalovirus exposure and HLA in healthy donors (dated by TCRdb to the late 2010s). Regarding the study in general: A later analysis indicated that the 120 or so validation repertoires were generated on the platform also employed for the approximately 670 repertoires of the first cohort. To predict cytomegalovirus infection status, the study combined high-throughput TCR immunosequencing, statistical association of individual TCRs with disease status, and machine learning. The aim of the study was to test whether cataloging public T cell receptors could identify signatures of past pathogen exposure. Along with the roughly 670-subject first cohort, a separate validation cohort of about 110 different subjects was used.

General study outcomes and caveats: Of the cluster scores, 85% to 95% were above 0 in a later analysis, which found that TCRs clustered in the first cohort also tended to co-occur in the approximately 130 validation repertoires. The classifier was reported to diagnose cytomegalovirus status with high specificity and sensitivity in both the original and validation cohorts. A later analysis had no HLA typing for the validation cohort, so co-occurrence there was scored across all 130 or so repertoires. The study listed 164 TCR beta chains as associated with cytomegalovirus. In vitro tests confirmed that a few of the cytomegalovirus-associated TCR beta chains recognize cytomegalovirus antigens. The authors suggested that the approach could potentially be extended to other disease states and immunological phenotypes. Most TCR sequences were seen in very few donors, while some public TCRs were found in many individuals.

Worth noting for this clone: No antigen is known for it. Per-nucleotide qualities are absent, and no much larger clonotype sits a single base away.

Separate from the approximately 700-subject first cohort, the validation cohort of roughly 130 subjects was the group to which the donors belonged. A distance of 9 bases separates the germline ends of V and J, which lose 4 bases and 4 bases respectively. The CDR3 spans 13 residues, from the cysteine through the phenylalanine. Just CDR3 DNA is preserved here, 39 bases in frame from base 1. The germline V gene supplies CDR1 SGHDT and CDR2 YYEEEE. The library was built by means of the immunoSEQ multiplex PCR assay. In the original analysis: To diagnose cytomegalovirus status from the catalog of TCR beta chain sequences, a statistical classification framework was built. This immuneACCESS table, as held by TCRdb, lists in-frame sequences with V and J called but not all clones. Of the missing ones, under half trace to an unresolved V gene in checked studies; the others have no known cause. The V and J calls and clone size are taken from that table; D and trimming were inferred from the DNA. The sample table shows hundreds of thousands of clones, and about 88% are seen once. The ten largest make up around 12% of the sample.

The chain was built from TRBV5-6 and TRBJ1-5; no D gene can be assigned with confidence. Specimen: PBMCs. The sequence came from a man aged 18-30 years in good health and CMV-seropositive. The nucleotide sequence reads TGTGCCAGCAGCCCGGGCCGTAATCAGCCCCAGCATTTT. Its translation reads: CASSPGRNQPQHF.